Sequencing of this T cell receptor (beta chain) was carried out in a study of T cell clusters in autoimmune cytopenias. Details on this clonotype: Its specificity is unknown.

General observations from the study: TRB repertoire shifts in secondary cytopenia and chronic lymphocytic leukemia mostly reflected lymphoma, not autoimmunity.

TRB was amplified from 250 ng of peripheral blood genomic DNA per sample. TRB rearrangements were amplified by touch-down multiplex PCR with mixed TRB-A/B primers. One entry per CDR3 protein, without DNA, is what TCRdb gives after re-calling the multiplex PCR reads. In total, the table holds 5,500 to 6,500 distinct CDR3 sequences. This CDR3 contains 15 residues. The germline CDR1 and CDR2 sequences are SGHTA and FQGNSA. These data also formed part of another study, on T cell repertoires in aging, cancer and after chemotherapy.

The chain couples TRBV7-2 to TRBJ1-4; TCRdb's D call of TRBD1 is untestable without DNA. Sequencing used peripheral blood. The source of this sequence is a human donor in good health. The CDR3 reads CASSLTRDRNEKLFF.